This record looks at one T cell receptor (beta chain) sequence and its context. The record originates from a study of blood T cell repertoires in COVID-19. In the study overall: The United States, Italy and Spain provided the acute and convalescent COVID-19 samples. Sources were T cells, B-cell-depleted T cells, or PBMCs; the material itself was cDNA or gDNA.

Original processing notes: Estimation of nucleated cell counts relied on the amplification of reference gene primers. Sequencing used immunoSEQ multiplex PCR; TCRdb keeps in-frame clones, though not all of them. V and J calls plus clone size are reproduced from that table; the DNA served to infer D and trimming. Among 81,000 or so clones listed, approximately 86% were seen once. Sample: peripheral blood. The source is a woman in her 70s with active or convalescent COVID-19.

This CDR3 is CASSLGGGVNIQYF. CDR3 DNA sequence: TGTGCCAGCAGCCTGGGCGGGGGAGTAAACATTCAGTACTTC. The chain couples TRBV28 to TRBJ2-4; 7 bases line up with TRBD2. Unmatched junction bases numbered 8, after V lost 6 bases and J lost 6 bases. The CDR3 contains 14 residues. The germline gives CDR1 MDHEN, CDR2 SYDVKM.